Below, 30 T cell receptor beta chains from the same sample are listed, as sequenced in a study of T cells in Graves' hyperthyroidism and ophthalmopathy. Amplified TCR beta CDR3 regions derived from RNA transcripts. A set of HTBI primers served as the primers for a first-round RT-PCR of the TCR CDR3. TCRdb re-called the multiplex PCR reads through MiXCR, storing one row per CDR3 protein. The sample comprises 530,000 or so distinct CDR3 sequences, roughly 15% of which are singletons, and roughly 18% rests with the top ten. Sequencing used blood. The receptors shown here come from a woman aged 18-35 years with Graves' ophthalmopathy.

This clonotype has only a few counts. The chain links TRBV18 to TRBJ1-2; 7 nucleotides align to TRBD1. This CDR3 is 15 amino acids long. The V segment lost 1 base and the J segment 5 bases; nucleotides outside the gene matches: 7. CDR1 and CDR2 (germline): KGHSH, LQKENI. The CDR3 DNA is TGTGCCAGCTCACCACTCGGGACAGCCTTTTATGGCTACACCTTC. The encoded protein is CASSPLGTAFYGYTF.

This clonotype occurred many times. The chain uses TRBV6-1 and TRBJ2-7; possible D gene TRBD2, 5 bases. CDR3 length: 16 amino acids. Deletions cut 1 base from V and 3 bases from J, with 16 bases between. Germline V gene sequence: CDR1 MNHNS, CDR2 SASEGT. The chain's CDR3 is CASSEEGRTWDYEQYF. For the CDR3, the DNA is TGTGCCAGCAGTGAAGAAGGTCGGACTTGGGACTACGAGCAGTACTTC.

This clonotype has at least ten counts. J is TRBJ2-7 and V is TRBV27; D is undetermined. Germline V gene lookup returns CDR1 MNHEY and CDR2 SMNVEV (reference sequence). The CDR3 runs 15 residues. Trimming removed 5 bases from V and 3 bases from J, with 17 bases in between. The CDR3 DNA follows: TGTGCCAGCAGTGCCAATTCTGGGATCGACTACGAGCAGTACTTC. Protein sequence: CASSANSGIDYEQYF.

The rearrangement uses TRBV2 and TRBJ2-7; 7 nucleotides agree with TRBD2. The V segment lost 7 bases and the J segment 1 base; nucleotides outside the gene matches: 7. The germline V gene has CDR1 SNHLY and CDR2 FYNNEI. The CDR3 has 14 residues. Here the CDR3 reads CASKTRGVSYEQYF. The CDR3 DNA sequence: TGTGCCAGCAAAACCCGGGGGGTATCCTACGAGCAGTACTTC.

This clonotype was seen many times. The chain combines TRBV7-3 with TRBJ1-4, with D possibly being TRBD1 (5 bases). Trimming removed 0 bases at V and 7 bases at J, with 15 bases between. Looked up from germline, CDR1 is SGHTA and CDR2 is FQGTGA. This CDR3 has 16 residues. CDR3 coding DNA: TGTGCCAGCAGCTTAACGAGGGGAGTACGGGTTGAAAAACTGTTTTTT. It specifies CASSLTRGVRVEKLFF.

The chain links TRBV28 to TRBJ2-3; TRBD2 matches at 9 bases. With V trimmed by 7 bases and J by 5 bases, 19 bases remained unmatched. This CDR3 is 18 amino acids long. Germline assignment: CDR1 MDHEN and CDR2 SYDVKM. For the CDR3, the DNA is TGTGCCAGCACGCGCCCGGGGGGCCTAGCGGGAAATAGAGATACGCAGTATTTT. Residues: CASTRPGGLAGNRDTQYF.

Points on this clonotype: A junction end diverges from the germline sequence, so it may reflect a read error. The CDR3 protein is CAGSKSLAGVHEPFF. The DNA for the CDR3 is TGTGCCGGCTCTAAGAGCCTAGCGGGGGTTCATGAGCCGTTCTTC. The J gene is TRBJ2-1, the V gene TRBV28, with 10 nucleotides matching TRBD2. This CDR3 has 15 amino acids. Germline loops: CDR1 MDHEN, CDR2 SYDVKM. The full variable domain, its missing parts supplied by reference TRBV28 and TRBJ2-1, is DVKVTQSSRYLVKRTGEKVFLECVQDMDHENMFWYRQDPGLGLRLIYFSYDVKMKEKGDIPEGYSVSREKKERFSLILESASTNQTSMYLCAGSKSLAGVHEPFFGPGTRLTVL.

Only one count was recorded for this clonotype. The chain couples TRBV2 to TRBJ2-3; D perhaps matches TRBD2 (5 bases). V was cut by 6 bases and J by 4 bases, with 23 bases left in between. Germline CDR1 and CDR2: SNHLY and FYNNEI. The CDR3 totals 17 residues. The CDR3 is CASSQELRGSEADTQYF. As DNA, the CDR3 is TGTGCCAGCAGCCAAGAATTACGGGGATCCGAGGCAGATACGCAGTATTTT.

At least ten counts were recorded for this clonotype. V usage is TRBV20-1 and J usage is TRBJ1-1, with TRBD1 identical over 7 bases. The CDR3 is 12 residues long. Germline V gene data show CDR1 as DFQATT and CDR2 as SNEGSKA (reference sequence). CDR3 sequence: CRDTGARAEAFF. Written as DNA, the CDR3 is TGCAGGGATACAGGGGCGCGGGCTGAAGCTTTCTTT.

This clonotype was seen repeatedly, ten times or more. The genes are TRBV27 and TRBJ2-3; D not resolved. The V gene's germline CDR1 is MNHEY and CDR2 SMNVEV (reference sequence). V lost 2 bases to trimming and J lost 6 bases, with 9 bases between them. The CDR3 consists of 13 residues. The CDR3 DNA sequence: TGTGCCAGCAGTTTACTTGGTATGGATACGCAGTATTTT. As protein: CASSLLGMDTQYF.

The rearrangement uses TRBV2 and TRBJ2-3, with 10 nucleotides matching TRBD2. J was trimmed by 2 bases and V by 0 bases; bases with no gene match: 5. The CDR3 sequence is 17 residues long. The germline CDR1 and CDR2 sequences are SNHLY and FYNNEI. For the CDR3, the DNA is TGTGCCAGCAGTGAAGCGATTAGCGGGAGGACCACAGATACGCAGTATTTT. Translating it yields CASSEAISGRTTDTQYF. Variable domain in full (rest from reference TRBV2 and TRBJ2-3): EPEVTQTPSHQVTQMGQEVILRCVPISNHLYFYWYRQILGQKVEFLVSFYNNEISEKSEIFDDQFSVERPDGSNFTLKIRSTKLEDSAMYFCASSEAISGRTTDTQYFGPGTRLTVL.

As regards this clonotype: One base away lies a much larger clone, so this may be a sequencing read error. Since no conserved phenylalanine or tryptophan closes the CDR3, a read error is the likely cause. The V and J genes are TRBV20-1 and TRBJ2-7; 9 bases align to TRBD2. Germline V gives CDR1 DFQATT, CDR2 SNEGSKA (reference sequence). CDR3 size: 13 residues. J lost 5 bases, V lost 3 bases, and 5 bases had no gene match. CDR3 region: CSASRGRVDEQYL. The CDR3 DNA follows: TGCAGTGCTAGCCGCGGGAGGGTAGACGAGCAGTACCTC.

This clonotype was counted between two and nine times. This chain uses TRBV9 with TRBJ2-1, with 8 bases identical to TRBD2. This CDR3 region has 14 residues. The germline V gene encodes CDR1 SGDLS and CDR2 YYNGEE. V lost 0 bases and J lost 8; bases outside the gene matches: 4. The CDR3 DNA follows: TGTGCCAGCAGCGTAGTGTCGGGGGGGCATGAGCAGTTCTTC. This translates into CASSVVSGGHEQFF.

This clonotype was counted at least ten times. This chain connects TRBV18 to TRBJ2-1; TRBD2 is a possible D gene (7 bases). The CDR3 extends over 13 amino acids. The V end lost 8 bases, the J end lost 8 bases, and 16 bases lay between the germline ends. The germline V gene encodes CDR1 KGHSH and CDR2 LQKENI. The CDR3 here is CASGGAQGYEQFF. For the CDR3, the DNA is TGTGCCAGCGGGGGGGCACAGGGTTATGAGCAGTTCTTC.

The sample holds a few counts of this clonotype. This rearrangement joins TRBV24-1 to TRBJ2-3, with D maybe TRBD2 (5 bases). The CDR3 loop spans 13 amino acids. V lost 6 bases, J lost 8 bases, and 14 bases lay in between. Germline V gene lookup returns CDR1 KGHDR and CDR2 SFDVKD. DNA for the CDR3: TGTGCCACCAGTACCGAATCCGGGGTTACGCAGTATTTT. This encodes CATSTESGVTQYF.

The sample holds a few counts of this clonotype. This chain connects TRBV20-1 to TRBJ2-2; D gene uncertain. The germline V gene has CDR1 DFQATT and CDR2 SNEGSKA (reference sequence). Trimming took 1 base from V and 2 from J, leaving 8 bases between them. The CDR3 has 14 residues. The CDR3 sequence is CSARGPINTGELFF. CDR3 DNA sequence: TGCAGTGCTAGAGGTCCCATAAACACCGGGGAGCTGTTTTTT.

At least ten counts were recorded for this clonotype. The chain has TRBV18 and TRBJ1-2; D is unresolved. Deletions cut 1 base from V and 0 bases from J, with 15 bases between. This CDR3 spans 17 amino acids. Germline V gives CDR1 KGHSH, CDR2 LQKENI. CDR3 bases: TGTGCCAGCTCACCACGCCACCAAAGAAGAGCTAACTATGGCTACACCTTC. Residues: CASSPRHQRRANYGYTF.

This clonotype was detected many times. The genes are TRBV7-8 and TRBJ2-1, with 7 bases identical to TRBD1. Germline trimming cut 6 bases from V and 0 bases from J; bases unmatched to any gene: 8. This CDR3 is 16 amino acids long. CDR1 and CDR2 (germline): SGHVS, FQNEAQ. DNA for the CDR3: TGTGCCAGCAGGTGGCAGGGACAGAGCTCCTACAATGAGCAGTTCTTC. As protein: CASRWQGQSSYNEQFF.

The chain couples TRBV12-3 or TRBV12-4 to TRBJ2-3, with 11 positions matching TRBD1. The CDR3 sequence is 16 residues long. Trimming at V came to 5 bases and at J to 5 bases, leaving 9 bases not matched to a gene. The CDR3 bases are TGTGCCAGCAGTCAAGGGGACAGGGGGTATGGAGATACGCAGTATTTT. It yields the protein CASSQGDRGYGDTQYF.

Concerning this clonotype itself: This may arise from a read error, as a much more abundant clone is one base away. This sequence joins TRBV2 and TRBJ1-5; 8 bases are a match to TRBD1. V gave up 7 bases and J gave up 7 bases; unmatched junction bases: 9. The CDR3 is 14 amino acids. CDR1 is SNHLY, CDR2 FYNNEI, per germline. CDR3 protein: CASTDKDRDQPQHF. DNA for the CDR3: TGTGCCAGCACTGACAAGGACAGGGACCAGCCCCAGCATTTT.

This clonotype appeared many times. The J gene is TRBJ2-1, the V gene TRBV3-1, with 9 nucleotides matching TRBD2. This CDR3 spans 17 amino acids. The V gene end was trimmed by 0 bases and the J gene end by 6 bases; junction bases not matched to a gene: 9. Germline V lookup: CDR1 LGHDT, CDR2 YNNKEL (reference sequence). In DNA form, the CDR3 reads TGTGCCAGCAGCCAAGATCTCATTAGCGGGGGTATCAATGAGCAGTTCTTC. Translation: CASSQDLISGGINEQFF.

The chain employs TRBV20-1 and TRBJ2-7; D is unclear. V was clipped by 3 bases and J by 0 bases, with 6 bases between them. Germline V gene data show CDR1 as DFQATT and CDR2 as SNEGSKA (reference sequence). There are 12 residues in the CDR3. The chain's CDR3 is CSARAVSYEQYF. The DNA of the CDR3 is TGCAGTGCTAGGGCGGTCTCCTACGAGCAGTACTTC.

The rearrangement joins TRBV7-2 to TRBJ2-1; D is possibly TRBD2 (7 bases). Trimming took off 5 bases at V and 6 bases at J, with 20 bases between the two ends. Germline lookup yields CDR1 SGHTA and CDR2 FQGNSA. This CDR3 contains 16 residues. CDR3 nucleotides: TGTGCCAGCAGCCCAAAGACGGGGGGCGGAATCAATGAGCAGTTCTTC. As protein: CASSPKTGGGINEQFF.

In this sample, this clonotype turned up a few times. This rearrangement joins TRBV4-2 to TRBJ2-3, with 8 nucleotides matching TRBD1. The V gene's germline CDR1 is LGHNA and CDR2 YNFKEQ. The ends lost 0 bases at V and 0 bases at J; junction bases unmatched: 8. The CDR3 covers 18 residues. The CDR3 loop is CASSQDLRGPPSTDTQYF. In DNA form, the CDR3 reads TGTGCCAGCAGCCAAGACCTCAGGGGGCCCCCTAGCACAGATACGCAGTATTTT.

The chain carries TRBV4-1 and TRBJ1-5; the match to TRBD1 covers 7 bases. The CDR3 is made up of 13 amino acids. CDR1 and CDR2 from the germline V gene are MGHRA and YSYEKL. The V and J ends lost 3 bases and 7 bases, in that order; junction bases with no gene match: 3. This CDR3 is CASSHLRGQPQHF. The CDR3 DNA reads TGCGCCAGCAGCCACCTCAGGGGGCAGCCCCAGCATTTT.

This clonotype was detected only a few times. J is TRBJ2-7 and V is TRBV11-2, with 8 bases aligning to TRBD1. The germline V gene has CDR1 SGHAT and CDR2 FQNNGV. The CDR3 has 15 amino acids. The V and J ends lost 5 bases and 3 bases, in that order; junction bases with no gene match: 9. CDR3 DNA: TGTGCCAGCAGCGTCTATTCAGGGGGCCTCTACGAGCAGTACTTC. The encoded protein is CASSVYSGGLYEQYF.

The chain carries TRBV30 and TRBJ1-5; no reliable D call. In germline, CDR1 is GTSNPN, CDR2 SVGIG (reference sequence). Trimming took 4 bases from V and 5 from J, leaving 12 bases between them. The CDR3 spans 13 residues. The DNA for the CDR3 is TGTGCCTGGAACCAGGCTAACGATCAGCCCCAGCATTTT. Protein: CAWNQANDQPQHF. Using reference TRBV30 and TRBJ1-5 for the parts outside the CDR3, the full variable domain is SQTIHQWPATLVQPVGSPLSLECTVEGTSNPNLYWYRQAAGRGLQLLFYSVGIGQISSEVPQNLSASRPQDRQFILSSKKLLLSDSGFYLCAWNQANDQPQHFGDGTRLSIL.

This chain connects TRBV6-1 to TRBJ1-2; 10 bases map to TRBD1. CDR3 size: 13 residues. The V segment lost 7 bases and the J segment 7 bases; nucleotides outside the gene matches: 6. Germline CDR1 and CDR2: MNHNS and SASEGT. The CDR3 is CASIRDRGLGYTF. For the CDR3, the DNA is TGTGCCAGCATACGAGACAGGGGGCTTGGCTACACCTTC.

In the case of this clonotype: An end of the junction differs from the germline gene, which may be a read error. The V gene is TRBV27, the J gene TRBJ1-2; 8 nucleotides align to TRBD1. CDR1 and CDR2 (germline): MNHEY, SMNVEV (reference sequence). The CDR3 runs 16 residues. CDR3 sequence reads: CASSTHPDRDDYGYAF. The CDR3 nucleotides read TGTGCCAGCAGTACACACCCGGACAGGGACGACTATGGCTACGCCTTC.

A remark on this clonotype: The CDR3 does not close with the conserved phenylalanine or tryptophan, likely indicating a read error. The chain has TRBV6-2 or TRBV6-3 and TRBJ1-2, with TRBD1 as a possible D gene (5 bases). This CDR3 contains 15 residues. Germline values: CDR1 MNHEY, CDR2 SVGEGT. Trimming shortened V by 2 bases and J by 6 bases, and 16 bases separated the two germline ends. CDR3 protein: CASSYHDKGQNGYTS. The DNA for the CDR3 is TGTGCCAGCAGTTACCACGACAAGGGGCAGAATGGCTACACCTCC.